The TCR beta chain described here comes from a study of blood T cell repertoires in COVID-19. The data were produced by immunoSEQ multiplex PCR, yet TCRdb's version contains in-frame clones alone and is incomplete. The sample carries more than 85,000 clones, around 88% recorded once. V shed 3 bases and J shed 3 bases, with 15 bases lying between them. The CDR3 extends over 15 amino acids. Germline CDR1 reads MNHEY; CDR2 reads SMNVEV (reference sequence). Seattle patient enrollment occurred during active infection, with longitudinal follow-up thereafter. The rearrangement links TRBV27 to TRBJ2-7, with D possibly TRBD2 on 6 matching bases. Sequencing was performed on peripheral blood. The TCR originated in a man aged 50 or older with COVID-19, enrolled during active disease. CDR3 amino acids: CASSFHPPGDYEQYF. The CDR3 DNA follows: TGTGCCAGCAGTTTCCACCCCCCGGGGGACTACGAGCAGTACTTC.